This T cell receptor (beta chain) was captured by sequencing in a study of blood T cell repertoires in COVID-19 (dated by TCRdb to between 2020 and 2021). Regarding the complete study: The collaborator samples originated in the United States, Italy and Spain and spanned the acute and convalescent phases of COVID-19. A de-identified subject ID, COVID-19 status, age in years and sex were almost always included in the sample metadata. The material from the prospective study consisted of cDNA or gDNA derived from T cells, B-cell-depleted T cells, or PBMCs. Deeply sampled blood TCRbeta repertoires from subjects exposed to, actively infected with, or recovered from COVID-19 were included in the dataset. Where available, HLA class I and class II types were taken from metadata supplied by the sample provider and were not determined by assay-based typing. The repertoires were released in a freely available public database meant as a resource for research on the immune response to SARS-CoV-2. Samples came from the ongoing ImmuneRACE study (first 160 participants) plus 1,254 subjects from 6 global collaborators. Overall results and qualifications from the work: The amount of clinical and demographic metadata varied by source and participant and was provided uncurated.

Each collaborating institution followed its own protocols to collect whole blood in K2EDTA tubes. For TCRbeta analysis, collaborator samples were shipped as frozen whole blood, as isolated PBMCs, or as DNA extracted from either sample type. TCRbeta CDR3 regions were amplified from genomic DNA by means of the immunoSEQ Assay, a bias-controlled multiplex PCR. The study's processing was this. The number of nucleated cells in each sample was estimated by amplification of reference gene primers within the assay. To quantify the absolute abundance of each unique TCRbeta CDR3 rearrangement, sequence reads were collapsed and filtered. For each sample, productive Simpson clonality was calculated by taking the square root of Simpson's diversity index across productive rearrangements. TCRdb took over this immuneACCESS table, retaining in-frame rearrangements with V and J assigned. Such tables are incomplete; in checked studies, under half of the missing clones stem from an unresolved V gene, and the remainder is unexplained. V, J and clone size are those of that table, while D and trimming were read from the DNA. Across this sample there are some 170,000 clones, with roughly 86% seen only once. Of the sample, roughly 1.5% falls within the top ten clones.

The germline V end is reduced by 2 bases and the J end by 4 bases; junction bases left unmatched: 6. As encoded in the germline V gene, CDR1 is SGDLS while CDR2 is YYNGEE. The CDR3 sequence holds 17 residues, the cysteine and phenylalanine included. The only DNA kept is the CDR3, 51 bases in frame from the first base. A note on this clone: Its recognized antigen is unknown. Per-nucleotide qualities are absent, and no much larger clonotype sits a single base away.

Here the chain combines TRBV9 and TRBJ2-2; 12 central nucleotides agree with TRBD2. The TCR sequence derives from a woman between 50 and 59 years old with acute or convalescent COVID-19. The sample was peripheral blood. The CDR3 loop reads CASSVTSGSSPTGELFF. The DNA sequence follows: TGTGCCAGCAGCGTGACTAGCGGGAGTTCCCCCACCGGGGAGCTGTTTTTT.